Detailed here is one T cell receptor beta chain. Germline loops: CDR1 WSHSY, CDR2 SAAADI. Trimming shortened V by 7 bases and J by 3 bases, and 12 bases separated the two germline ends. This CDR3 is 14 amino acids long. CDR3 regions were amplified by Arm-PCR using iRepertoire HTBI primers to build TCR beta libraries. One entry per CDR3 protein, called by TCRdb with MiXCR from the multiplex PCR reads. The top ten hold more than 10% of the sample, which has roughly 610,000 distinct CDR3 sequences, about 15% seen once. The entry originates in a study of regulatory T cells in long-lasting Graves disease. As to time point: newly diagnosed GD, antithyroid drugs for less than 3 months. From PBMCs, RNA was extracted and then used to make the TCR library. This sample also appeared in a second study, on T cells in Graves' hyperthyroidism and ophthalmopathy.

The V gene is TRBV10-2, the J gene TRBJ1-4; a possible D gene is TRBD1 (6 bases). The sample consisted of peripheral blood mononuclear cells (PBMCs), taken at new diagnosis, from a patient treated with antithyroid drugs. The source of this sequence is a man aged 18 to 29 with Graves disease. The CDR3: CASKTGLANEKLFF. The CDR3 bases are TGCGCCAGCAAAACAGGGTTAGCTAATGAAAAACTGTTTTTT.